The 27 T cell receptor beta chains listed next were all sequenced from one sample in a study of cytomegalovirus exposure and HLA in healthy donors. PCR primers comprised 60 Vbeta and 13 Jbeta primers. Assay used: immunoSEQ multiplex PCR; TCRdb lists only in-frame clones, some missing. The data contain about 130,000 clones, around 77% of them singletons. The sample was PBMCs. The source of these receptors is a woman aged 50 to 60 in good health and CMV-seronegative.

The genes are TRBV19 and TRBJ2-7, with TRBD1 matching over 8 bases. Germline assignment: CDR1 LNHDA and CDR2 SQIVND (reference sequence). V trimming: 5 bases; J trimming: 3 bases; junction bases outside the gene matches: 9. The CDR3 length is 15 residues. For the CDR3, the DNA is TGTGCCAGTAGTTCCGGGACAGGATCCTACTACGAGCAGTACTTC. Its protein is CASSSGTGSYYEQYF.

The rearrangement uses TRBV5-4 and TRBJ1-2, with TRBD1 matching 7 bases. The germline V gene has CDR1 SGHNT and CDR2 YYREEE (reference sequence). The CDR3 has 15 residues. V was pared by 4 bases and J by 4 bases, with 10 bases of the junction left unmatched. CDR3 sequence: CASSHTGRQGYGYTF. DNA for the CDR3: TGTGCCAGCAGCCACACGGGGAGACAGGGCTATGGCTACACCTTC.

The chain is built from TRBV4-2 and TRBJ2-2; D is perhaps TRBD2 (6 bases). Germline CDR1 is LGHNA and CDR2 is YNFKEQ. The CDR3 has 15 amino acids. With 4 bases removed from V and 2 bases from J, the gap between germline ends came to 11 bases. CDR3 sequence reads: CASSRPGTNTGELFF. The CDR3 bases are TGTGCCAGCAGCCGGCCCGGGACTAACACCGGGGAGCTGTTTTTT.

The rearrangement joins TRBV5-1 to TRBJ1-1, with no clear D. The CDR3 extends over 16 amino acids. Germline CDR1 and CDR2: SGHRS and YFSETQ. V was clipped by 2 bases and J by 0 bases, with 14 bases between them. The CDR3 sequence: CASSFGSVGLNTEAFF. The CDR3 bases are TGCGCCAGCAGCTTTGGTAGCGTGGGTCTGAACACTGAAGCTTTCTTT.

The CDR3 DNA is TGTGCCAGCAGCTTAGGTGACAGGGGGAATCAGCCCCAGCATTTT. It is translated as CASSLGDRGNQPQHF. This chain connects TRBV7-2 to TRBJ1-5, with TRBD1 matching over 9 bases. Germline CDR1 SGHTA, CDR2 FQGNSA. CDR3 size: 15 residues. Trimming took 1 base from V and 4 from J; bases not matched to a gene: 2.

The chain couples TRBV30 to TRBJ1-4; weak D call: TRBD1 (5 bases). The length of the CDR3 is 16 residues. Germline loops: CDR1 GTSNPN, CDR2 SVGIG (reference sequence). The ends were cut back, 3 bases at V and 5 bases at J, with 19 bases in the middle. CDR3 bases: TGTGCCTGGAGCGGGACTCTGAGGACAAGAAATGAAAAACTGTTTTTT. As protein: CAWSGTLRTRNEKLFF.

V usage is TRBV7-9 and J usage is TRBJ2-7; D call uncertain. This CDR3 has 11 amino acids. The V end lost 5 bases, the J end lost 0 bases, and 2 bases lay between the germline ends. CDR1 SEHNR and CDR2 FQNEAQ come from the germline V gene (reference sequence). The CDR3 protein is CASSHSYEQYF. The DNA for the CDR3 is TGTGCCAGCAGCCACTCCTACGAGCAGTACTTC.

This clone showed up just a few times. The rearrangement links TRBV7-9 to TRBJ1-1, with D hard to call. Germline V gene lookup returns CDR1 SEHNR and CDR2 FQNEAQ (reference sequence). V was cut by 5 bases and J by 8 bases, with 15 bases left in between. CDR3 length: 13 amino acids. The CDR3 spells CASSARVPLEAFF. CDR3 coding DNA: TGTGCCAGCAGCGCCCGGGTCCCTCTAGAAGCTTTCTTT. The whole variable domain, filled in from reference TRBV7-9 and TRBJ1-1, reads DTGVSQNPRHKITKRGQNVTFRCDPISEHNRLYWYRQTLGQGPEFLTYFQNEAQLEKSRLLSDRFSAERPKGSFSTLEIQRTEQGDSAMYLCASSARVPLEAFFGQGTRLTVV.

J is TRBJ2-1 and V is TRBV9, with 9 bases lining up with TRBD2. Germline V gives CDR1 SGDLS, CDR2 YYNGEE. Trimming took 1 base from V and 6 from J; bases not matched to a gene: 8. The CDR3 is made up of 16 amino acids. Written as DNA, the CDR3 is TGTGCCAGCAGCGTACTGGCGGGAGGGGCGGGCAATGAGCAGTTCTTC. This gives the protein CASSVLAGGAGNEQFF.

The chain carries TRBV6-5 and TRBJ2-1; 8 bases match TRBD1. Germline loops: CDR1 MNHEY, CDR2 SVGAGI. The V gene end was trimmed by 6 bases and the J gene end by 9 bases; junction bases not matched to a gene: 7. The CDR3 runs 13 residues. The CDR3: CASRGLGTGEQFF. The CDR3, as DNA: TGTGCCAGCAGGGGCCTAGGGACAGGTGAGCAGTTCTTC.

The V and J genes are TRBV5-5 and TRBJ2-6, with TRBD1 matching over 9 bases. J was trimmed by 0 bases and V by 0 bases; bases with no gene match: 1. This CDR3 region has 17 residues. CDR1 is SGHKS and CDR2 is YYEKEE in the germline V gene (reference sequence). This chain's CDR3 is CASSLVGQGSGANVLTF. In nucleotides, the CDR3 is TGTGCCAGCAGCTTGGTGGGACAGGGCTCTGGGGCCAACGTCCTGACTTTC.

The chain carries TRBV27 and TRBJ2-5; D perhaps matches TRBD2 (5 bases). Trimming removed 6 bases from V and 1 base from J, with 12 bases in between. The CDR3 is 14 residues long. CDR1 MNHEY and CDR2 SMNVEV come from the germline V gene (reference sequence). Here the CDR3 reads CASSLRGFQETQYF. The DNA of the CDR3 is TGTGCCAGCAGCTTACGCGGGTTCCAAGAGACCCAGTACTTC.

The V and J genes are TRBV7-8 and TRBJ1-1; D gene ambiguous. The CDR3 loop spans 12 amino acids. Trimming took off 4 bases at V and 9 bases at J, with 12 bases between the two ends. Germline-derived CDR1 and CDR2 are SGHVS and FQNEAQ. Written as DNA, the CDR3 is TGTGCCAGCAGCTCCAGTGCGGCCCAAGCTTTCTTT. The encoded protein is CASSSSAAQAFF.

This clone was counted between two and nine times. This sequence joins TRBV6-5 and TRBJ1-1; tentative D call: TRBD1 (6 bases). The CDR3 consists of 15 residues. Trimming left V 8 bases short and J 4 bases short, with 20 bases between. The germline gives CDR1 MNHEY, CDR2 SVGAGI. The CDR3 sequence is CASSTGGGLGTEAFF. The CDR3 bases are TGTGCCAGCTCGACGGGCGGGGGGCTGGGCACTGAAGCTTTCTTT.

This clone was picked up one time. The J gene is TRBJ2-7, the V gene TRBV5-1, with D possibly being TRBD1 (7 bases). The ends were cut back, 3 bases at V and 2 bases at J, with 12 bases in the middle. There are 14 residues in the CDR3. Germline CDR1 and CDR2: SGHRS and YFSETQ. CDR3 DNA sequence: TGCGCCAGCAGCTCCCAGGGGGGTACCTACGAGCAGTACTTC. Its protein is CASSSQGGTYEQYF.

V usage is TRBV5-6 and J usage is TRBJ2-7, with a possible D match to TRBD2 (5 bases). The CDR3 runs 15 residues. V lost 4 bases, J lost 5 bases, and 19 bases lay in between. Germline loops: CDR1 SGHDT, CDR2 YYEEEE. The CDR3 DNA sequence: TGTGCCAGCAGCGTGGACCGGGAAAGCGTGCACGAGCAGTACTTC. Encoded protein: CASSVDRESVHEQYF.

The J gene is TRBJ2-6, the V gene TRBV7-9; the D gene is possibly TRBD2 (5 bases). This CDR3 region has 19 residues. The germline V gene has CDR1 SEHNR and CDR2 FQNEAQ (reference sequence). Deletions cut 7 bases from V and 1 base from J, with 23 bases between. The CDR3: CASTVPGMGVGSGANVLTF. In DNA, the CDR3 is TGTGCCAGCACCGTCCCCGGTATGGGAGTAGGTTCTGGGGCCAACGTCCTGACTTTC. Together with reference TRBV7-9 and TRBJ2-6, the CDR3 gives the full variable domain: DTGVSQNPRHKITKRGQNVTFRCDPISEHNRLYWYRQTLGQGPEFLTYFQNEAQLEKSRLLSDRFSAERPKGSFSTLEIQRTEQGDSAMYLCASTVPGMGVGSGANVLTFGAGSRLTVL.

CDR3 amino acids: CASIRGQENTEAFF. In DNA, the CDR3 is TGTGCCAGCATCCGTGGGCAGGAGAACACTGAAGCTTTCTTT. The chain joins TRBV11-2 to TRBJ1-1; D call uncertain. The V end lost 7 bases, the J end lost 1 base, and 13 bases lay between the germline ends. CDR1 SGHAT and CDR2 FQNNGV come from the germline V gene. The CDR3 length is 14 residues.

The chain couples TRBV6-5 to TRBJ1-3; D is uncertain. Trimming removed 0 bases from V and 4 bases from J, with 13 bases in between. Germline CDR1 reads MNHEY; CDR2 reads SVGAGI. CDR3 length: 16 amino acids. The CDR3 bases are TGTGCCAGCAGTTACTCGACGACGGGGAGAGGAAACACCATATATTTT. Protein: CASSYSTTGRGNTIYF.

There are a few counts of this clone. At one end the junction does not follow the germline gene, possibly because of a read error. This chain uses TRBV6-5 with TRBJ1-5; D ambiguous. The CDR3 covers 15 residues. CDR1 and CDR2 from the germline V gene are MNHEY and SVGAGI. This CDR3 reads CASSYSVSGNQPQHF. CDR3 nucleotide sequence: TGTGCCAGCAGCTACTCCGTCTCGGGCAATCAGCCCCAGCATTTT.

In nucleotides, the CDR3 is TGTGCCAGCAGCAGCACCTCAGGACAGGGAGTGGAGACCCAGTACTTC. Protein product: CASSSTSGQGVETQYF. This chain connects TRBV11-2 to TRBJ2-5; 8 bases are a match to TRBD1. Germline V gives CDR1 SGHAT, CDR2 FQNNGV. Germline trimming cut 5 bases from V and 5 bases from J; bases unmatched to any gene: 13. The CDR3 covers 16 residues.

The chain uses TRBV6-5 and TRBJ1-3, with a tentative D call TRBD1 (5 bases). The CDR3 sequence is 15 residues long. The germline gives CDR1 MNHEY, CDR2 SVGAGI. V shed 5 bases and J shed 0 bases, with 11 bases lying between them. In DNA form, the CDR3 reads TGTGCCAGCAGTGGCGGGGCGCCCTCTGGAAACACCATATATTTT. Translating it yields CASSGGAPSGNTIYF.

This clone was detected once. The CDR3 nucleotides are TGTGCCAGCAGTTTATCAGGACTGACCACAGATACGCAGTATTTT. It translates to CASSLSGLTTDTQYF. The chain links TRBV28 to TRBJ2-3, with D perhaps TRBD2 (5 bases). Germline V gene data show CDR1 as MDHEN and CDR2 as SYDVKM. Trimming left V 1 base short and J 2 bases short, with 10 bases between. The CDR3 is 15 amino acids. The whole variable domain, remainder taken from reference TRBV28 and TRBJ2-3, is DVKVTQSSRYLVKRTGEKVFLECVQDMDHENMFWYRQDPGLGLRLIYFSYDVKMKEKGDIPEGYSVSREKKERFSLILESASTNQTSMYLCASSLSGLTTDTQYFGPGTRLTVL.

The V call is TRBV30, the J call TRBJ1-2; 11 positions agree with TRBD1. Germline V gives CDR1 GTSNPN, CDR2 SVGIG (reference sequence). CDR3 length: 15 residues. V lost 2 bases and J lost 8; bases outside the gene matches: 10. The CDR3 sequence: CAWSLRTGGMRGYTF. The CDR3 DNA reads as TGTGCCTGGAGTCTCCGGACAGGGGGCATGAGAGGCTACACCTTC.

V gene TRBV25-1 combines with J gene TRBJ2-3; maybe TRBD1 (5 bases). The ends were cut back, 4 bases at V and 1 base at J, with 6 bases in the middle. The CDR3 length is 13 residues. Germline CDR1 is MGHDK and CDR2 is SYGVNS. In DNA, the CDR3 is TGTGCCAGCAGTGCGACAGGCACAGATACGCAGTATTTT. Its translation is CASSATGTDTQYF.

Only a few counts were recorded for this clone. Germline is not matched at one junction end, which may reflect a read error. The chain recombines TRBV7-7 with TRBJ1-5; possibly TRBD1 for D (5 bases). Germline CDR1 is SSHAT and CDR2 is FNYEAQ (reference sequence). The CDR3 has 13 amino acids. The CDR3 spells CASSTDQGQPQHF. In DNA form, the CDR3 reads TGTGCTAGCAGCACCGATCAGGGTCAGCCCCAGCATTTT.

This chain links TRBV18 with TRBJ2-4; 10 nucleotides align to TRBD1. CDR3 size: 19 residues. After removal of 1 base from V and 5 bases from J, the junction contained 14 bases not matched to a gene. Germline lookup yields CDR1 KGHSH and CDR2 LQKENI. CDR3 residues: CASSPLPTSDRGWENIQYF. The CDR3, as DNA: TGTGCCAGCTCACCACTTCCTACATCGGACAGGGGGTGGGAAAACATTCAGTACTTC.